What follows is one TCR beta chain and its context. The data derive from a study of blood T cell repertoires in COVID-19. About the study: Material from acute and convalescent COVID-19 was sourced from the United States, Italy and Spain. The cDNA or gDNA used as material had been derived from T cells, B-cell-depleted T cells, or PBMCs.

Germline CDR1 reads LNHDA; CDR2 reads SQIVND (reference sequence). The CDR3 spans 19 residues. The J segment lost 4 bases and the V segment lost 4 bases, leaving 11 bases of the junction unmatched. Original processing notes: Counts of nucleated cells, estimated from reference gene primer amplification, were obtained. TCRdb keeps only in-frame clones here, not all; method: immunoSEQ multiplex PCR. V, J and clone size were drawn from that table, and D and trimming were deduced from the DNA. The table has some 180,000 clones, 70% to 85% seen once. Input material: peripheral blood. The chain is built from TRBV19 and TRBJ2-3, with 16 nucleotides matching TRBD2. The receptor was isolated from a human donor in a cohort sampled during active COVID-19. CDR3 sequence (DNA): TGTGCCAGTAGTAGGGGACTAGCGGGGGGGCGAATCTTTCCAGATACGCAGTATTTT. It yields the protein CASSRGLAGGRIFPDTQYF.